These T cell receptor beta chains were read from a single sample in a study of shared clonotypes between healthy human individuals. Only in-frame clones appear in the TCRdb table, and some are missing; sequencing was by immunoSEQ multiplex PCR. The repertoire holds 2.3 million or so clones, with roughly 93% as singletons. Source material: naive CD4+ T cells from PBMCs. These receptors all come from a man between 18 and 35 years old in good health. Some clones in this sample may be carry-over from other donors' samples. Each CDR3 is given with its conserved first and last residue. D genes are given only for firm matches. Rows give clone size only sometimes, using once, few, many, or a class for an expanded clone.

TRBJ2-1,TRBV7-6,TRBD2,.,CASSRISGTYNEQFF,TGTGCCAGCAGCCGGATTAGCGGGACCTACAATGAGCAGTTCTTC
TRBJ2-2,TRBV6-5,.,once,CASRTGLLGELFF,TGTGCCAGCAGGACTGGACTGCTCGGGGAGCTGTTTTTT
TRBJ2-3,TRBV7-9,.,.,CASRRDSSDTQYF,TGTGCCAGCAGACGGGATTCGTCGGATACGCAGTATTTT
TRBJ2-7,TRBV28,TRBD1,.,CASSLEGGTGVSYEQYF,TGTGCCAGCAGTTTAGAGGGGGGGACAGGGGTCTCCTACGAGCAGTACTTC
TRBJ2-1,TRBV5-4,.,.,CASSFTSNEQFF,TGTGCCAGCAGCTTTACTAGCAATGAGCAGTTCTTC
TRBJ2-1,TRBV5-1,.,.,CASSLQPQAPLYNEQFF,TGCGCCAGCAGCCTTCAGCCGCAGGCCCCTTTATACAATGAGCAGTTCTTC
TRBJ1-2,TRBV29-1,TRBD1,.,CSVRTGANYGYTF,TGCAGCGTTAGGACAGGAGCTAACTATGGCTACACCTTC
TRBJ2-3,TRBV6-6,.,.,CASSYFGSDTQYF,TGTGCCAGCAGTTACTTCGGTTCAGATACGCAGTATTTT
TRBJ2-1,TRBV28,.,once,CASSLRGNEQFF,TGTGCCAGCAGTTTGAGAGGTAATGAGCAGTTCTTC
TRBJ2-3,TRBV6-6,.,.,CASRTGMTDTQYF,TGTGCCAGCAGAACCGGGATGACAGATACGCAGTATTTT
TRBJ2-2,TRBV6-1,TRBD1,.,CASSGRTGLSTGELFF,TGTGCCAGCAGTGGCCGGACAGGCCTCAGCACCGGGGAGCTGTTTTTT
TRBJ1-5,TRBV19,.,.,CASSVRESNQPQHF,TGTGCCAGTAGTGTGAGAGAGAGCAATCAGCCCCAGCATTTT
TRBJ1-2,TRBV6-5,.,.,CASSSSTGVNYRYTF,TGTGCCAGCAGTAGTTCGACAGGCGTAAATTATCGCTACACCTTC
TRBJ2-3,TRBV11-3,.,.,CASSLGGRNTDTQYF,TGTGCCAGCAGCTTAGGAGGGAGAAACACAGATACGCAGTATTTT
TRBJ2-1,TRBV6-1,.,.,CASSERGTTGYEQFF,TGTGCCAGCAGTGAAAGGGGGACTACAGGCTATGAGCAGTTCTTC
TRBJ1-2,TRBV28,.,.,CASNTPFSPYGYTF,TGTGCCAGCAATACTCCGTTCTCGCCCTATGGCTACACCTTC
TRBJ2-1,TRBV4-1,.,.,CASSRVPGRPDNEQFF,TGCGCCAGCAGCCGAGTCCCGGGACGGCCCGACAATGAGCAGTTCTTC
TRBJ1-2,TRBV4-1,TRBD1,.,CASPDRVHRGAYGYTF,TGCGCCAGCCCTGACAGGGTCCACCGGGGGGCCTATGGCTACACCTTC
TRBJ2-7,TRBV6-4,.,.,CASSDPHGRNEQYF,TGTGCCAGCAGTGACCCCCATGGGCGTAACGAGCAGTACTTC
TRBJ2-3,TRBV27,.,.,CASSLKPTDTQYF,TGTGCCAGCAGTTTAAAACCCACAGATACGCAGTATTTT